Given below is one T cell receptor (beta chain) in context. This clone's antigen is unknown. One base away there is no much larger clone; base qualities are not given. Deletion took 1 base off V and 3 bases off J, with a span of 18 bases between the germline ends. CDR1 and CDR2 were assigned from the germline V gene (reference sequence) as SEHNR and FQNEAQ. From the cysteine up to the phenylalanine, the CDR3 has a length of 18 residues. Here the CDR3 DNA is all that survives: 54 bases in frame from base 1. Following the manufacturer's recommendations, the immunoSEQ kit was used to generate TCR beta libraries from genomic DNA. Library preparation used a first multiplex PCR with proprietary primers, then a second PCR adding unique barcodes, with bead cleanups after each round. A kit-provided positive control reaction and a negative control reaction were included in every sample batch. The final libraries underwent checking on an Agilent 4200 TapeStation D1000 ScreenTape, volumetric pooling, and quantification by qPCR. Sequencing was performed on an Illumina NextSeq500 with a MidOutput 150-cycle cartridge, and 156 Read1 and 15 Index1 cycles were run with kit custom primers. The pooled library was loaded at 0.95 to 1 pM with around 20% PhiX control spiked in. The authors processed their data as follows. The vendor-processed data were analyzed in R, and a clonotype was defined as all T cells that share the same CDR3 nucleotide sequence. For clone abundance analyses, frequencies were normalized to the 10,000 most abundant clones in each sample. Public T cell clones, which averaged fewer than five per sample, were excluded before analysis. Tumor-enriched and baseline blood-enriched clonotypes were defined by at least a 32-fold difference in abundance between compartments. A beta-binomial differential abundance model was used to identify clonotypes that were expanded or contracted between blood time points. Tumor-blood repertoire similarity was measured with the Baroni-Urbani and Buser coefficient, and groups were compared using two-tailed Wilcoxon tests in R. TCRdb mirrors the immuneACCESS table, restricted to in-frame sequences. Some clones are absent from its copies; in checked studies, under half trace to an unresolved V gene, and the reason for the others is unknown. V and J calls and clone size come straight from that table; D and trimming were deduced from the DNA. Present in this sample are tens of thousands of clones, over 70% of which were seen just once. The top ten hold approximately 31% of the sample.

Sample time point, as interpreted from the label and publication: blood 2 weeks post-SBRT. The treatment or condition label, read with the paper, signifies: 15 Gy SBRT to primary tumor, nephrectomy 4 weeks later. To follow tumor-enriched clonotypes, serial peripheral blood was collected from radiation-treated patients at baseline and at 2 weeks and 4 weeks after SBRT. Renal cell carcinoma with clear cell pathology was present in all patients. Genomic DNA for TCR sequencing was prepared using the QIAamp DNA Blood Mini Kit (Qiagen). Only samples passing all quality control checks were included in the analyses. This entry is derived from a study of radiation and T cells in renal cell carcinoma (dated by TCRdb to 2018 to 2020). For the wider study: Samples were obtained from a clinical trial, in which 15 Gy stereotactic body radiation therapy was delivered to primary renal cell carcinomas and nephrectomy was performed 4 weeks later. In total, approximately 53 samples, comprising around 26 tumors and about 27 peripheral blood samples, were subjected to TCR beta sequencing. Across all 53 samples, 3.5 million to 4.5 million unique CDR3 nucleotide sequences encoding about 2.7 million unique CDR3 amino acid sequences were identified.

Here is what the overall study found, with its caveats: Tracking of blood repertoire dynamics stopped at approximately 4 weeks after treatment, with no follow-up past that point. An increase in top tumor clonotypes in blood was observed from baseline to 2 weeks post-radiation, followed by contraction by 4 weeks, which was taken to suggest transient expansion of tumor-resident clones. Effects of radiation dose or scheduling on the TCR repertoire could not be addressed with the single-armed trial design. Because pretreatment tumor biopsies were not available, the study could not determine whether clonotypes were already present within the tumor at baseline.

The V and J segments used are TRBV7-9 and TRBJ1-4, and possibly TRBD1, on 5 matching bases. This clonotype was sampled from a man in his sixties with renal cell carcinoma. This material consisted of blood, taken from a patient whose treatment included radiotherapy and nephrectomy. The CDR3 protein: CASSLGTSLQVSNEKLFF. The sequenced DNA is TGTGCCAGCAGCTTAGGGACCTCTCTACAGGTTTCTAATGAAAAACTGTTTTTT.